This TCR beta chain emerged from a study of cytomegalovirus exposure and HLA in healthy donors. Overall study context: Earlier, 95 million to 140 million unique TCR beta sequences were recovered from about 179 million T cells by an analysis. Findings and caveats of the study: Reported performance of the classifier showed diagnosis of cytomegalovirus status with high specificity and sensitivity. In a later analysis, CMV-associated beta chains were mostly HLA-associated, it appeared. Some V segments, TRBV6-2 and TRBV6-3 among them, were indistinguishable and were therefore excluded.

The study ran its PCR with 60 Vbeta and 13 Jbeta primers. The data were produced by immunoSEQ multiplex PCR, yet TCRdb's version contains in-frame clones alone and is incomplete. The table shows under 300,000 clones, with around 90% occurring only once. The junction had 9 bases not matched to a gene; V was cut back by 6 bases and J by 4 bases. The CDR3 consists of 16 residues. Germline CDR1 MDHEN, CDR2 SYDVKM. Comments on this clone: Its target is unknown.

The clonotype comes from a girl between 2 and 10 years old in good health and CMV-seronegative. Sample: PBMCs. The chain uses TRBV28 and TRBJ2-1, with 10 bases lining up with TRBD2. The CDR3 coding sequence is TGTGCCAGCAGCTCGCCGGGGACTAGCGTATACAATGAGCAGTTCTTC. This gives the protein CASSSPGTSVYNEQFF.